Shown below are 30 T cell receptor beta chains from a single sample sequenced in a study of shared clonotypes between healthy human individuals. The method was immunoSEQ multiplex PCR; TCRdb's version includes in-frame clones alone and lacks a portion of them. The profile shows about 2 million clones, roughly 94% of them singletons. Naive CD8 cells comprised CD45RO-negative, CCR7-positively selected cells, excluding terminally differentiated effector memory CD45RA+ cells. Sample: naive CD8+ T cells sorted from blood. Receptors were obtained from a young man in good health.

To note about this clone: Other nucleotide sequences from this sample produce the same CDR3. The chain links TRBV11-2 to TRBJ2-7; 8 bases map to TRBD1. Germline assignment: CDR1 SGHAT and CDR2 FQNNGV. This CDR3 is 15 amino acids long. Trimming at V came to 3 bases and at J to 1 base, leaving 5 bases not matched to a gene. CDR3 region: CASSFGQGWSYEQYF. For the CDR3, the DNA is TGTGCCAGCAGCTTCGGACAGGGTTGGTCCTACGAGCAGTACTTC.

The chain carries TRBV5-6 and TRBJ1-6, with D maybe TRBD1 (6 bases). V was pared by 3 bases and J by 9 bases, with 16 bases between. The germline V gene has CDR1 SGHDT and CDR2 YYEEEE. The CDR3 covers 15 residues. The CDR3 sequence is CASSSEGGTGSPLHF. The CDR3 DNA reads TGTGCCAGCAGCTCGGAGGGGGGGACCGGTTCACCCCTCCACTTT.

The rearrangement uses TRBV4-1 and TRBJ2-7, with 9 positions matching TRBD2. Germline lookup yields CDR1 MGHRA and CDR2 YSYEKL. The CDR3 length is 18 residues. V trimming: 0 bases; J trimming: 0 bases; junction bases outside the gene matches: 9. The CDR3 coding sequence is TGCGCCAGCAGCCAAGAGCTTCCGCTAGCGGGACGCTCCTACGAGCAGTACTTC. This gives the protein CASSQELPLAGRSYEQYF.

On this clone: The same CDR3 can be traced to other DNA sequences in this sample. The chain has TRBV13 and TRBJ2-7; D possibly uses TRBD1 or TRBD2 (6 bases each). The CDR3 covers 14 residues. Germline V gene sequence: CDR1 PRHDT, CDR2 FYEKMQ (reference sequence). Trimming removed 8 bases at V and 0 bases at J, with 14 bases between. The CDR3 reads CASSPGASSYEQYF. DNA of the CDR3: TGTGCCAGCTCCCCGGGGGCCAGCTCCTACGAGCAGTACTTC.

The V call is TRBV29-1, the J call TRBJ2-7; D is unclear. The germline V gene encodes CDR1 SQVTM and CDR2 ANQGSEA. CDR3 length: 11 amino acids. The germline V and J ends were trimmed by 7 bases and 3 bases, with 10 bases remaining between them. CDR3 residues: CSARKGYEQYF. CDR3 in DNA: TGCAGCGCCAGGAAGGGCTACGAGCAGTACTTC.

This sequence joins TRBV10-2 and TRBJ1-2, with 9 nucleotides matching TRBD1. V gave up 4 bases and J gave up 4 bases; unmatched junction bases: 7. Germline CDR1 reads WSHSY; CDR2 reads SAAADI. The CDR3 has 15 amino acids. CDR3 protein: CASSADRGNFYGYTF. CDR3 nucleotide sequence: TGCGCCAGCAGTGCGGACAGGGGCAATTTCTATGGCTACACCTTC.

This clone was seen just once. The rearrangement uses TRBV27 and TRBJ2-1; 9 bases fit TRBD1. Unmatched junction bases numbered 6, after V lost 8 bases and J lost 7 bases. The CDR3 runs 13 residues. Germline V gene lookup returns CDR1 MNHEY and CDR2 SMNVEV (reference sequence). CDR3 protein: CASGSTGGNEQFF. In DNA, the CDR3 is TGTGCCAGCGGATCGACAGGGGGGAATGAGCAGTTCTTC.

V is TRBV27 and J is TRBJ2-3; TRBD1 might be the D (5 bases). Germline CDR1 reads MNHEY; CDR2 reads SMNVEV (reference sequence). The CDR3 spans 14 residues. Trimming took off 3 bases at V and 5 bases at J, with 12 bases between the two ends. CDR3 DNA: TGTGCCAGCAGTTTGATGGACACCCGAGATACGCAGTATTTT. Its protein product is CASSLMDTRDTQYF.

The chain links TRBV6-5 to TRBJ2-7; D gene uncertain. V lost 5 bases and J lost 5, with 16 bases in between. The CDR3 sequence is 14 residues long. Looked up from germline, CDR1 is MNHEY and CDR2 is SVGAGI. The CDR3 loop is CASSRAPSWNEQYF. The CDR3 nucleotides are TGTGCCAGCAGTAGAGCCCCTAGTTGGAACGAGCAGTACTTC.

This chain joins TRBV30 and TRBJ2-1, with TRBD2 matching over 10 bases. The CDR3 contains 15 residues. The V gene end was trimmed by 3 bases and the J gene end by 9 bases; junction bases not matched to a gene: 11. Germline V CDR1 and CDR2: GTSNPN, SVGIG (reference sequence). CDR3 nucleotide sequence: TGTGCCTGGAGATCTAGCGGGGGCATTTATGGTGAGCAGTTCTTC. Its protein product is CAWRSSGGIYGEQFF.

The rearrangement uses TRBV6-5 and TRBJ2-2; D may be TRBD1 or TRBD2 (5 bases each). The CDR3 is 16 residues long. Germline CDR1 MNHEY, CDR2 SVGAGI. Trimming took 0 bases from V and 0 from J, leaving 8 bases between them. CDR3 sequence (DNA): TGTGCCAGCAGTTACTCCTGGGACGCGAACACCGGGGAGCTGTTTTTT. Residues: CASSYSWDANTGELFF.

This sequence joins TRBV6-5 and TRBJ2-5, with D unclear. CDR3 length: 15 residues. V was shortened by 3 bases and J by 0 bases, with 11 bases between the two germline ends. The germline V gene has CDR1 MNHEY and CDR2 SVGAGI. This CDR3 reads CASSYGGMYQETQYF. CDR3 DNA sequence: TGTGCCAGCAGTTATGGCGGAATGTACCAAGAGACCCAGTACTTC.

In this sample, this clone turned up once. The CDR3 reads CASSSLGGSSYNEQFF. The CDR3 DNA follows: TGTGCCAGCAGTTCCCTTGGGGGCAGCTCCTACAATGAGCAGTTCTTC. The V call is TRBV6-5, the J call TRBJ2-1, with TRBD1 as a possible D gene (6 bases). This CDR3 is 16 amino acids long. V lost 4 bases, J lost 0 bases, and 13 bases lay in between. Germline lookup yields CDR1 MNHEY and CDR2 SVGAGI.

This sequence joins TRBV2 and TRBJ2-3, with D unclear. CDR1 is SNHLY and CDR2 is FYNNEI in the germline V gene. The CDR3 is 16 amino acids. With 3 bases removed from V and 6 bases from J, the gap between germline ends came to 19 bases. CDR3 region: CASSDILGEVSDTQYF. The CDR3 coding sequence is TGTGCCAGCAGTGACATCTTAGGCGAAGTGAGTGATACGCAGTATTTT.

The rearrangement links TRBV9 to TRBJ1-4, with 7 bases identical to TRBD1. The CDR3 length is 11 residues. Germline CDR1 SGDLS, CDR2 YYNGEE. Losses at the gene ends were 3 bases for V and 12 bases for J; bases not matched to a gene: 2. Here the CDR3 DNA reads TGTGCCAGCAGCGACAGGGGCCAACTGTTTTTT. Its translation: CASSDRGQLFF.

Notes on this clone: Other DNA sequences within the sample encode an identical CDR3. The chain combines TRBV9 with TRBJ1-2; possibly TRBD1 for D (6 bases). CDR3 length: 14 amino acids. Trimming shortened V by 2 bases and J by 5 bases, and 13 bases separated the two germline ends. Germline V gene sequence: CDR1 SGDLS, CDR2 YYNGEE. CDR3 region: CASSVSGTSYGYTF. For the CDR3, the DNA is TGTGCCAGCAGCGTGTCCGGGACAAGTTATGGCTACACCTTC. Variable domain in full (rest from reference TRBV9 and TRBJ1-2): DSGVTQTPKHLITATGQRVTLRCSPRSGDLSVYWYQQSLDQGLQFLIQYYNGEERAKGNILERFSAQQFPDLHSELNLSSLELGDSALYFCASSVSGTSYGYTFGSGTRLTVV.

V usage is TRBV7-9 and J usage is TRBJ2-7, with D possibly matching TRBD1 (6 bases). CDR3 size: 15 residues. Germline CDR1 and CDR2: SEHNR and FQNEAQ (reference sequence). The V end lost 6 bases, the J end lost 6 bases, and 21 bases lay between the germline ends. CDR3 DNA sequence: TGTGCCAGCAGTTCCCTTTTGGACCTGGGGGCCGAGCAGTACTTC. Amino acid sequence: CASSSLLDLGAEQYF.

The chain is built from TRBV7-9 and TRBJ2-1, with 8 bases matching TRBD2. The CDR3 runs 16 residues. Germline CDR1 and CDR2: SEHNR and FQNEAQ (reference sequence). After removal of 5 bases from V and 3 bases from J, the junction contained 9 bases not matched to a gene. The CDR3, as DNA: TGTGCCAGCAGCCTAGTGGGGCTAGCGGGCTACAATGAGCAGTTCTTC. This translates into CASSLVGLAGYNEQFF.

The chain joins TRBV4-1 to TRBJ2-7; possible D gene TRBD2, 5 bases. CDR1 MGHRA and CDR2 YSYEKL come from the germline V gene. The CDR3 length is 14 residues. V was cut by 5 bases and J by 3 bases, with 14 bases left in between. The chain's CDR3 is CASSTEGELYEQYF. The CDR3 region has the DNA TGCGCCAGCAGCACCGAGGGAGAGCTCTACGAGCAGTACTTC.

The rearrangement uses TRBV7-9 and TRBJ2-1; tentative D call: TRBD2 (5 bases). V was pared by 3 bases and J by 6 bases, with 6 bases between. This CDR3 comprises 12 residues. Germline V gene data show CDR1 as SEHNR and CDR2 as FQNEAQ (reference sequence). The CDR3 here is CASSFRGNEQFF. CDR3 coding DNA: TGTGCCAGCAGCTTTCGGGGCAATGAGCAGTTCTTC.

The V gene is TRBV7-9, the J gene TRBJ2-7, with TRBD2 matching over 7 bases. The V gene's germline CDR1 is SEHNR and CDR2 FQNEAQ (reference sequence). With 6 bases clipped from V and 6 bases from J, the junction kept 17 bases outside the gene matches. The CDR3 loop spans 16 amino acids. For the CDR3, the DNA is TGTGCCAGCAGTCATCGGGGGGAGGCAGCTACGAGCGAGCAGTACTTC. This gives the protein CASSHRGEAATSEQYF.

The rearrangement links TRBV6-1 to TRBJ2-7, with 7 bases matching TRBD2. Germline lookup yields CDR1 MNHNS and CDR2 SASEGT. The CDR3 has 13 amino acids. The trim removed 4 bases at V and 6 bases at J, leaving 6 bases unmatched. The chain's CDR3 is CASSGGGAPEQYF. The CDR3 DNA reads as TGTGCCAGCAGTGGGGGGGGTGCGCCCGAGCAGTACTTC.

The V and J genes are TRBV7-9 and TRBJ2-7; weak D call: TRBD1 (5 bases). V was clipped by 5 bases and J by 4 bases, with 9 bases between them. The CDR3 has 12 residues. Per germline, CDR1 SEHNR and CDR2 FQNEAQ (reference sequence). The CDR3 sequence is CASSDRQYEQYF. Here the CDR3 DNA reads TGTGCCAGCAGCGACAGACAGTACGAGCAGTACTTC.

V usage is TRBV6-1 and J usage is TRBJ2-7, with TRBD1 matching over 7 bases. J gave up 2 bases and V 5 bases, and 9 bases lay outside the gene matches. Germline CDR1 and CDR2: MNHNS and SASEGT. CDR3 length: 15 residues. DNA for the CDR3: TGTGCCAGCAGTTTACCTCGGGACAGTCCCTACGAGCAGTACTTC. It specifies CASSLPRDSPYEQYF.

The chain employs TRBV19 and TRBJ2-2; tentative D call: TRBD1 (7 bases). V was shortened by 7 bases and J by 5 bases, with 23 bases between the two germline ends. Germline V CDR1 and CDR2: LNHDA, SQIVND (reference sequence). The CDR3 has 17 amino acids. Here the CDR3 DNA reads TGTGCCAGTACTCAGCGTCGTGGAGGGGGCGCGACCGGGGAGCTGTTTTTT. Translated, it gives CASTQRRGGGATGELFF.

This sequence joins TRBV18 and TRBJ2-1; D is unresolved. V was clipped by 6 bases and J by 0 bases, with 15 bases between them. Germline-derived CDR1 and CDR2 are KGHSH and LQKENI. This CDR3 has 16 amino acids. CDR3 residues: CASSYRDISSYNEQFF. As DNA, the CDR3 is TGTGCCAGCTCCTACCGCGACATTAGCTCCTACAATGAGCAGTTCTTC.

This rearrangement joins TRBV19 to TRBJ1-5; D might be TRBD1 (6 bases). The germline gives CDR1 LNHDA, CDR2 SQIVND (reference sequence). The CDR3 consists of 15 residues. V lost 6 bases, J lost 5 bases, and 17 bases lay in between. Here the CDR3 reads CASRQGPSGDQPQHF. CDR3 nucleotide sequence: TGTGCCAGTAGACAGGGCCCGAGTGGCGATCAGCCCCAGCATTTT.

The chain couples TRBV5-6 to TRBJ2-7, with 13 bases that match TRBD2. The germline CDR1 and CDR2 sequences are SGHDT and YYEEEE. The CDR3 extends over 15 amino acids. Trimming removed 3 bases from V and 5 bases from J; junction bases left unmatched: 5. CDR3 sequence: CASSSRLAGGNEQYF. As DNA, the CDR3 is TGTGCCAGCAGCTCGAGACTAGCGGGAGGTAACGAGCAGTACTTC.

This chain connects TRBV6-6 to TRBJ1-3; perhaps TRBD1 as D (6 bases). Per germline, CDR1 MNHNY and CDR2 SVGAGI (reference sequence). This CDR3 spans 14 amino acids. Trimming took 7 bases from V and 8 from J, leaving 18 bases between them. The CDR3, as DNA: TGTGCCAGCATCCGGACGGGGGCTGTGGACACCATATATTTT. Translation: CASIRTGAVDTIYF.

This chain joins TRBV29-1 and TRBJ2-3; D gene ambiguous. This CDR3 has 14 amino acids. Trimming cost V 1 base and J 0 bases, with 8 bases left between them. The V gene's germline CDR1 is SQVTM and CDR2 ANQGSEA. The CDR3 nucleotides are TGCAGCGTTGAAGGTCCTACGAGCACAGATACGCAGTATTTT. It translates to CSVEGPTSTDTQYF.